This is a list of T cell receptor beta chains from one sample in a study of shared clonotypes between healthy human individuals. Only in-frame clones appear in the TCRdb table, and some are missing; sequencing was by immunoSEQ multiplex PCR. The profile covers more than 400,000 clones, with over 70% appearing a single time and over 9.5% taken by the ten largest. The sequencing input was PBMCs. These receptors came from a woman between 40 and 50 years old in good health. Some clones in this sample may be carry-over from other donors' samples. The CDR3 runs from the conserved cysteine through the conserved F or W. The D gene is left open where the match is weak. Some rows have no size entry. The others give once, few or many, or a class for an expanded clone.

v_call: TRBV11-3; j_call: TRBJ2-7; d_call: TRBD1; clone_size: .; cdr3_nt: TGTGCCAGCAGCCCCTCGGGACAGTCCTACGAGCAGTACTTC; cdr3_aa: CASSPSGQSYEQYF
v_call: TRBV7-9; j_call: TRBJ2-7; d_call: TRBD1; clone_size: .; cdr3_nt: TGTGCCAGCAGCTTATTTACAGGACAGGGCGAACAGTACTTC; cdr3_aa: CASSLFTGQGEQYF
v_call: TRBV5-1; j_call: TRBJ1-5; d_call: TRBD1; clone_size: .; cdr3_nt: TGCGCCAGCAGCTTGTCAACAGGGGGCGGTCAGCCCCAGCATTTT; cdr3_aa: CASSLSTGGGQPQHF
v_call: TRBV2; j_call: TRBJ2-1; d_call: TRBD1; clone_size: .; cdr3_nt: TGTGCCAGCAGTCCGGACAGGGGCTCCTACAATGAGCAGTTCTTC; cdr3_aa: CASSPDRGSYNEQFF
v_call: TRBV18; j_call: TRBJ1-3; d_call: .; clone_size: .; cdr3_nt: TGTGCCAGCTCACCGGACTCTGGAAACACCATATATTTT; cdr3_aa: CASSPDSGNTIYF
v_call: TRBV19; j_call: TRBJ1-2; d_call: TRBD1; clone_size: .; cdr3_nt: TGTGCCAGTACATTGGACAGGATAGCTAACTATGGCTACACCTTC; cdr3_aa: CASTLDRIANYGYTF
v_call: TRBV9; j_call: TRBJ2-7; d_call: TRBD2; clone_size: .; cdr3_nt: TGTGCCAGCAGCCCGAGACTAGCGGGAGGGGGCGAGCAGTACTTC; cdr3_aa: CASSPRLAGGGEQYF
v_call: TRBV7-6; j_call: TRBJ2-5; d_call: .; clone_size: .; cdr3_nt: TGTGCCAGCAGCCAGGGGGGGCGAGAGACCCAGTACTTC; cdr3_aa: CASSQGGRETQYF
v_call: TRBV5-1; j_call: TRBJ2-7; d_call: .; clone_size: .; cdr3_nt: TGCGCCAGCACCGATCCGACTATTTTAAACAGCGAGCAGTACTTC; cdr3_aa: CASTDPTILNSEQYF
v_call: TRBV7-6; j_call: TRBJ2-7; d_call: .; clone_size: .; cdr3_nt: TGTGCCAGCAGCTTAGCAGGGGCATACGAGCAGTACTTC; cdr3_aa: CASSLAGAYEQYF
v_call: TRBV9; j_call: TRBJ2-7; d_call: TRBD1; clone_size: .; cdr3_nt: TGTGCCAGCAGCGTAGGGCAGGGGGCGACCTACGAGCAGTACTTC; cdr3_aa: CASSVGQGATYEQYF
v_call: TRBV30; j_call: TRBJ1-4; d_call: .; clone_size: .; cdr3_nt: TGTGCCTGGAGAGTAACCCAGCATGGAAAACTGTTTTTT; cdr3_aa: CAWRVTQHGKLFF
v_call: TRBV6-6; j_call: TRBJ1-5; d_call: .; clone_size: .; cdr3_nt: TGTGCCAGCACTACTATCCCCGGGCAGCCCCAGCATTTT; cdr3_aa: CASTTIPGQPQHF
v_call: TRBV10-3; j_call: TRBJ2-7; d_call: TRBD1; clone_size: many; cdr3_nt: TGTGCCATCAGTGCCCGGGACAGGGTCGAGCAGTACTTC; cdr3_aa: CAISARDRVEQYF
v_call: TRBV9; j_call: TRBJ1-5; d_call: TRBD1; clone_size: .; cdr3_nt: TGTGCCAGCAGCTTGGGGACAGGCTTTTCTCAGCCCCAGCATTTT; cdr3_aa: CASSLGTGFSQPQHF
v_call: TRBV5-1; j_call: TRBJ2-3; d_call: TRBD2; clone_size: .; cdr3_nt: TGCGCCAGCAGCTTGGTTACTAGCGTAACAGATACGCAGTATTTT; cdr3_aa: CASSLVTSVTDTQYF
v_call: TRBV2; j_call: TRBJ1-1; d_call: .; clone_size: .; cdr3_nt: TGTGCCAGCAGTGAGTGGGACCTGAACACTGAAGCTTTCTTT; cdr3_aa: CASSEWDLNTEAFF
v_call: TRBV9; j_call: TRBJ1-1; d_call: TRBD1; clone_size: .; cdr3_nt: TGTGCCAGCGCTCCTGGGACAGCGGCGTTTATGAACACTGAAGCTTTCTTT; cdr3_aa: CASAPGTAAFMNTEAFF
v_call: TRBV5-1; j_call: TRBJ1-1; d_call: .; clone_size: .; cdr3_nt: TGCGCCAGCAGCTTGTTAGGGACATTCGAAGCTTTCTTT; cdr3_aa: CASSLLGTFEAFF
v_call: TRBV5-1; j_call: TRBJ2-5; d_call: .; clone_size: .; cdr3_nt: TGCGCCAGCAGCTCTCGGGAAGCGGGCACCCAGTACTTC; cdr3_aa: CASSSREAGTQYF
v_call: TRBV18; j_call: TRBJ1-1; d_call: .; clone_size: once; cdr3_nt: TGTGCCAGCTCACCATGGGGGGGGGCGAGAAACACTGAAGCTTTCTTT; cdr3_aa: CASSPWGGARNTEAFF
v_call: TRBV28; j_call: TRBJ1-1; d_call: .; clone_size: few; cdr3_nt: TGTGCCAGCGGGGGCTACACTGAAGCTTTCTTT; cdr3_aa: CASGGYTEAFF